Presented here are 27 T cell receptor beta chains from one specimen sequenced in a study of T cell repertoires in cytomegalovirus infection. TCRdb processed the reads anew with MiXCR; each CDR3 protein has one entry. The sample shows approximately 1,000,000 distinct CDR3 sequences, around a third of them seen only once. These receptors have no identified antigens. The input for sequencing was cultured CD8+ T cells from PBMCs, taken from culture after CMV antigen stimulation. These TCRs come from a human donor in good health (CMV status not recorded). Some clones in this sample may be carry-over from other donors' samples.

This clonotype was picked up many times. The V gene is TRBV7-9, the J gene TRBJ1-5; maybe TRBD1 (5 bases). This CDR3 is built from 17 residues. Germline V gene sequence: CDR1 SEHNR, CDR2 FQNEAQ (reference sequence). Trimming pared 1 base from V and 0 bases from J, leaving 13 bases between. As DNA, the CDR3 is TGTGCCAGCAGCTTAGGGTGGCAGGGCGATAGCAATCAGCCCCAGCATTTT. Its protein is CASSLGWQGDSNQPQHF. Supplemented by reference TRBV7-9 and TRBJ1-5, the full variable domain reads DTGVSQNPRHKITKRGQNVTFRCDPISEHNRLYWYRQTLGQGPEFLTYFQNEAQLEKSRLLSDRFSAERPKGSFSTLEIQRTEQGDSAMYLCASSLGWQGDSNQPQHFGDGTRLSIL.

This sequence joins TRBV27 and TRBJ2-3; TRBD1 matches 8 bases. V dropped 4 bases and J dropped 2; count of bases not matched to a gene: 5. Germline V gene lookup returns CDR1 MNHEY and CDR2 SMNVEV (reference sequence). The CDR3 totals 15 residues. This CDR3 is CASSYRDRHTDTQYF. CDR3 sequence (DNA): TGTGCCAGCAGTTACCGGGACAGGCACACAGATACGCAGTATTTT.

This sequence joins TRBV6-2 or TRBV6-3 and TRBJ2-7, with unresolved D. Germline assignment: CDR1 MNHEY and CDR2 SVGEGT. This CDR3 contains 12 residues. The germline V and J ends were trimmed by 5 bases and 5 bases, with 10 bases remaining between them. Written as DNA, the CDR3 is TGTGCCAGCAGTACCGGCGGCCACGAGCAGTACGTC. Translating it yields CASSTGGHEQYV.

The chain combines TRBV4-2 with TRBJ2-7; no reliable D call. Germline V lookup: CDR1 LGHNA, CDR2 YNFKEQ. This CDR3 contains 14 residues. Trimming took off 8 bases at V and 3 bases at J, with 17 bases between the two ends. DNA of the CDR3: TGTGCCAGCTCCCCAGAAGTGGCGGTCTACGAGCAGTACTTC. Protein: CASSPEVAVYEQYF.

For this clonotype: A read error may account for a junction end that differs from germline. The chain recombines TRBV4-1 with TRBJ2-3, with TRBD1 matching over 7 bases. Germline V gene lookup returns CDR1 MGHRA and CDR2 YSYEKL. The length of the CDR3 is 16 residues. The CDR3 loop is CASSDRVTGSTDTQYF. In DNA form, the CDR3 reads TGTGCCAGCAGCGATCGTGTGACAGGGAGCACAGATACGCAGTATTTT.

Turning to this clonotype: Lacking the conserved final phenylalanine or tryptophan, this CDR3 likely reflects a read error. This chain joins TRBV4-1 and TRBJ2-1; 9 nucleotides align to TRBD2. CDR3 length: 14 amino acids. Germline V gene sequence: CDR1 MGHRA, CDR2 YSYEKL. For the CDR3, the DNA is TGTGCCAGCAGCCAAGAATGGACTAGCGATGAGCAGTTCTTA. Its protein product is CASSQEWTSDEQFL.

The chain combines TRBV20-1 with TRBJ2-4; D is possibly TRBD1 or TRBD2 (7 bases each). The V gene lost 7 bases and the J gene lost 0 bases, with 22 bases spanning the gap. Germline CDR1 DFQATT, CDR2 SNEGSKA (reference sequence). The CDR3 runs to 17 residues. The CDR3 DNA reads TGCAGTGGCCAGGGGGGGTCTCCACGGCTAGCCAAAAACATTCAGTACTTC. Residues: CSGQGGSPRLAKNIQYF.

This clonotype was picked up a small number of times. The chain has TRBV27 and TRBJ2-7, with 8 bases identical to TRBD2. Germline V gene sequence: CDR1 MNHEY, CDR2 SMNVEV (reference sequence). The ends lost 5 bases at V and 0 bases at J; junction bases unmatched: 9. The length of the CDR3 is 16 residues. The CDR3 sequence is CASSPISGENSYEQYF. CDR3 coding DNA: TGTGCCAGCAGTCCCATTAGCGGGGAAAACTCCTACGAGCAGTACTTC.

The rearrangement links TRBV12-3 or TRBV12-4 to TRBJ1-5; 7 bases fit TRBD1. The CDR3 loop spans 17 amino acids. Losses at the gene ends were 3 bases for V and 1 base for J; bases not matched to a gene: 9. This CDR3 is CASSFWEGGGSNQPQHF. The CDR3 DNA follows: TGTGCCAGCAGTTTTTGGGAGGGAGGGGGCAGCAATCAGCCCCAGCATTTT.

This sequence joins TRBV7-9 and TRBJ2-6; 9 nucleotides line up with TRBD1. Germline V lookup: CDR1 SEHNR, CDR2 FQNEAQ (reference sequence). The CDR3 length is 16 residues. Trimming cost V 5 bases and J 2 bases; bases outside gene matches: 4. The CDR3 loop is CASSTDRGAGANVLTF. CDR3 bases: TGTGCCAGCAGCACGGACAGGGGTGCTGGGGCCAACGTCCTGACTTTC. Using reference TRBV7-9 and TRBJ2-6 for the parts outside the CDR3, the full variable domain is DTGVSQNPRHKITKRGQNVTFRCDPISEHNRLYWYRQTLGQGPEFLTYFQNEAQLEKSRLLSDRFSAERPKGSFSTLEIQRTEQGDSAMYLCASSTDRGAGANVLTFGAGSRLTVL.

This chain connects TRBV6-2 or TRBV6-3 to TRBJ2-3, with 7 bases matching TRBD1. The V segment lost 4 bases and the J segment 2 bases; nucleotides outside the gene matches: 6. There are 15 residues in the CDR3. The germline V gene encodes CDR1 MNHEY and CDR2 SVGEGT. The CDR3, as DNA: TGTGCCAGCAGTTTCGGGACAGAGGTCACAGATACGCAGTATTTT. Translated: CASSFGTEVTDTQYF.

This clonotype has more than one count but fewer than ten. The gene calls are TRBV19 and TRBJ1-1, with TRBD1 as a possible D gene (6 bases). Germline loops: CDR1 LNHDA, CDR2 SQIVND (reference sequence). Trimming pared 3 bases from V and 5 bases from J, leaving 19 bases between. CDR3 size: 16 residues. DNA of the CDR3: TGTGCCAGTAGTATCCGGAGAGGGGGTTTGGGGACTGAAGCTTTCTTT. It codes for CASSIRRGGLGTEAFF.

This clonotype has at least ten counts. The chain couples TRBV7-2 to TRBJ2-5, with 7 bases aligning to TRBD1. The J segment lost 5 bases and the V segment lost 6 bases, leaving 9 bases of the junction unmatched. The CDR3 is made up of 14 amino acids. The V gene's germline CDR1 is SGHTA and CDR2 FQGNSA. The CDR3 region is CASRGDSPRETQYF. In DNA, the CDR3 is TGTGCCAGCAGGGGGGACAGCCCAAGGGAGACCCAGTACTTC.

This clonotype was detected only a few times. The gene calls are TRBV4-3 and TRBJ1-1; D uncertain. Germline V gene lookup returns CDR1 LGHNA and CDR2 YSLEER. Trimming took off 0 bases at V and 4 bases at J, with 9 bases between the two ends. The CDR3 consists of 14 residues. Here the CDR3 reads CASSQEGLVTEAFF. In DNA form, the CDR3 reads TGCGCCAGCAGCCAAGAGGGTCTAGTCACTGAAGCTTTCTTT.

This clonotype was detected ten times or more. The chain has TRBV7-2 and TRBJ2-3, with TRBD2 matching over 10 bases. The J segment lost 3 bases and the V segment lost 1 base, leaving 4 bases of the junction unmatched. The CDR3 has 16 amino acids. The germline V gene encodes CDR1 SGHTA and CDR2 FQGNSA. CDR3 sequence (DNA): TGTGCCAGCAGCTTAGTAACTAGCGGGGTGACAGATACGCAGTATTTT. Protein product: CASSLVTSGVTDTQYF.

This clonotype came up a few times. The V and J genes are TRBV20-1 and TRBJ2-3; 9 nucleotides agree with TRBD2. CDR1 and CDR2 from the germline V gene are DFQATT and SNEGSKA (reference sequence). The CDR3 consists of 15 residues. V gave up 3 bases and J gave up 3 bases; unmatched junction bases: 7. The CDR3 sequence is CSASTGTSRTDTQYF. Here the CDR3 DNA reads TGCAGTGCTAGTACCGGGACTAGCAGGACAGATACGCAGTATTTT.

This clonotype was counted only a few times. The CDR3 sequence: CASRKYRGNSNQPQHF. The DNA of the CDR3 is TGTGCCAGCAGGAAATACAGGGGTAATAGCAATCAGCCCCAGCATTTT. This sequence joins TRBV28 and TRBJ1-5, with 7 bases that match TRBD1. CDR1 MDHEN and CDR2 SYDVKM come from the germline V gene. The V and J ends lost 6 bases and 0 bases, in that order; junction bases with no gene match: 8. CDR3 size: 16 residues.

This clonotype was found a few times. The chain employs TRBV4-1 and TRBJ1-1; weak D call: TRBD1 (5 bases). The CDR3 consists of 16 residues. V gave up 3 bases and J gave up 6 bases, with 20 bases separating them. The germline V gene has CDR1 MGHRA and CDR2 YSYEKL. In nucleotides, the CDR3 is TGCGCCAGCAGCCATTCCCGTGCTCAATCGGGGGCTGAAGCTTTCTTT. It codes for CASSHSRAQSGAEAFF.

This clonotype was found many times. The rearrangement joins TRBV7-2 to TRBJ2-2; unclear D gene. Trimming pared 5 bases from V and 3 bases from J, leaving 13 bases between. Germline V lookup: CDR1 SGHTA, CDR2 FQGNSA. The CDR3 length is 15 residues. CDR3 region: CASSPPRTYTGELFF. The DNA of the CDR3 is TGTGCCAGCAGCCCGCCCCGAACTTACACCGGGGAGCTGTTTTTT. Full variable domain (rest looked up from reference TRBV7-2 and TRBJ2-2): GAGVSQSPSNKVTEKGKDVELRCDPISGHTALYWYRQSLGQGLEFLIYFQGNSAPDKSGLPSDRFSAERTGGSVSTLTIQRTQQEDSAVYLCASSPPRTYTGELFFGEGSRLTVL.

This clonotype has more than one count but fewer than ten. The V and J genes are TRBV24-1 and TRBJ2-2; TRBD1 is a possible D gene (6 bases). Germline V gene sequence: CDR1 KGHDR, CDR2 SFDVKD. CDR3 length: 15 amino acids. Trimming pared 2 bases from V and 3 bases from J, leaving 9 bases between. The DNA for the CDR3 is TGTGCCACCAGTGATTGGAGGACAGACACCGGGGAGCTGTTTTTT. Translated, it gives CATSDWRTDTGELFF.

This clonotype was picked up a small number of times. The CDR3 loop is CASSLTAGTEAFF. The CDR3 DNA reads as TGTGCCAGCAGTTTAACGGCGGGGACTGAAGCTTTCTTT. V gene TRBV6-1 combines with J gene TRBJ1-1; unclear D gene. The CDR3 is 13 amino acids. Trimming removed 5 bases from V and 5 bases from J, with 12 bases in between. CDR1 and CDR2 from the germline V gene are MNHNS and SASEGT.

This clonotype was counted between two and nine times. For the CDR3, the DNA is TGTGCCAGCAGCTTAGGGACCGGACTAGCGGGGCCTAAAATCTATTTT. Translation: CASSLGTGLAGPKIYF. The J gene is TRBJ2-3, the V gene TRBV7-6; 12 bases agree with TRBD2. V lost 1 base and J lost 15; bases outside the gene matches: 14. The CDR3 sequence is 16 residues long. CDR1 is SGHVS, CDR2 FNYEAQ, per germline.

This clonotype has more than one count but fewer than ten. The chain couples TRBV7-9 to TRBJ2-3; 9 nucleotides align to TRBD2. The length of the CDR3 is 20 residues. CDR1 and CDR2 from the germline V gene are SEHNR and FQNEAQ (reference sequence). Germline trimming cut 4 bases from V and 0 bases from J; bases unmatched to any gene: 17. CDR3 DNA sequence: TGTGCCAGCAGCTCCCCGGGGCTAGCGGGGTCCGAATCTAGCACAGATACGCAGTATTTT. Amino acid sequence: CASSSPGLAGSESSTDTQYF.

This chain links TRBV27 with TRBJ1-5, with D tentatively TRBD1 (6 bases). The CDR3 consists of 15 residues. V lost 8 bases to trimming and J lost 6 bases, with 20 bases between them. The germline CDR1 and CDR2 sequences are MNHEY and SMNVEV (reference sequence). The CDR3: CASREGGLYSQPQHF. The CDR3 nucleotides are TGTGCCAGCCGAGAGGGGGGACTTTATAGTCAGCCCCAGCATTTT.

As to this clonotype: This may stem from a read error, because a much larger clone lies one nucleotide away. This chain connects TRBV7-6 to TRBJ2-7; D is ambiguous. Germline V gene lookup returns CDR1 SGHVS and CDR2 FNYEAQ. This CDR3 spans 14 amino acids. V gave up 1 base and J gave up 0 bases, with 7 bases separating them. The CDR3 nucleotides read TGTGCCAGCAGCTTAGGGGCGGACTCCTACGAGCAGTACTTC. This translates into CASSLGADSYEQYF.

In its sample, this clonotype was seen many times. CDR3 bases: TGTGCCAGCAGTTTATCGCGGCAGTTCTACGAGCAGTACTTC. Amino acid sequence: CASSLSRQFYEQYF. The chain joins TRBV27 to TRBJ2-7, with D unresolved. The CDR3 is 14 residues long. Between the trimmed V and J ends, which lost 0 bases and 3 bases, there was a span of 9 bases. From germline, CDR1 is MNHEY and CDR2 SMNVEV (reference sequence).

There are many counts of this clonotype. This sequence joins TRBV6-1 and TRBJ1-6; 9 bases are shared with TRBD1. The germline CDR1 and CDR2 sequences are MNHNS and SASEGT. The V and J ends lost 6 bases and 10 bases, in that order; junction bases with no gene match: 10. The CDR3 runs 15 residues. The CDR3 spells CASRTRDREDSPLHF. DNA for the CDR3: TGTGCCAGCAGGACCCGGGACAGGGAGGACTCACCCCTCCACTTT.